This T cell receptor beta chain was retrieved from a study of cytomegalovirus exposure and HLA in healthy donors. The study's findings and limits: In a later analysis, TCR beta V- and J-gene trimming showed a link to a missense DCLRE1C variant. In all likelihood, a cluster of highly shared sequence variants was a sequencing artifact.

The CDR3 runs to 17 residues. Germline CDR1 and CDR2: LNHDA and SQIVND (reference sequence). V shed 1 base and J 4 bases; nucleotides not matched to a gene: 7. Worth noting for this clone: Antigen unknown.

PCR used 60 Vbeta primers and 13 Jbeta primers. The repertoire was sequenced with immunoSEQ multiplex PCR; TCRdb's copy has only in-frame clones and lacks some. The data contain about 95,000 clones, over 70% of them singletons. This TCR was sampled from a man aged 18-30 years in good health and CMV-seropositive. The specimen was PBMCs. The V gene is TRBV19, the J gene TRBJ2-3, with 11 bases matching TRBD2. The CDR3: CASSIAPSSGGSDTQYF. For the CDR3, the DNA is TGTGCCAGTAGTATAGCCCCGTCTAGCGGGGGGTCAGATACGCAGTATTTT. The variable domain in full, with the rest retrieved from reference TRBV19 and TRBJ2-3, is DGGITQSPKYLFRKEGQNVTLSCEQNLNHDAMYWYRQDPGQGLRLIYYSQIVNDFQKGDIAEGYSVSREKKESFPLTVTSAQKNPTAFYLCASSIAPSSGGSDTQYFGPGTRLTVL.